This T cell receptor (beta chain) was profiled in a study of blood T cell repertoires in COVID-19. In the study overall: The United States, Italy and Spain supplied acute and convalescent COVID-19 samples.

Authors' data handling: Estimates of nucleated cell counts were drawn from the amplification of reference gene primers. Generated by immunoSEQ multiplex PCR, the TCRdb table keeps only in-frame clones and is missing some. V and J calls and clone size are given by that table; D and trimming were obtained from the DNA. The table has roughly 410,000 clones, about 89% seen once; the top ten hold about 2.3%. It was during active infection that Seattle patients were enrolled and then longitudinally followed. Germline V gene sequence: CDR1 LGHNA, CDR2 YNFKEQ. The CDR3 is made up of 15 amino acids. The junction had 8 bases not matched to a gene; V was cut back by 3 bases and J by 3 bases.

The TCR comes from a woman in her sixties or seventies with COVID-19, enrolled during active disease. The chain links TRBV4-2 to TRBJ2-7; TRBD2 aligns across 7 bases. The sample taken for sequencing was peripheral blood. CDR3 DNA sequence: TGTGCCAGCAGCCATGCGGGGCCGGGGGGCTACGAGCAGTACTTC. This translates into CASSHAGPGGYEQYF.